These T cell receptor beta chains were read from a single sample in a study of T cell repertoires in cytomegalovirus infection. Antigens of these TCRs are unknown. TCRdb re-called the reads with MiXCR, one entry per CDR3 protein. The sample includes some 900,000 distinct CDR3 sequences, around a third of them seen just once. Sequences were derived from cultured CD8+ T cells from PBMCs, sampled from culture after CMV antigen stimulation. The receptors come from a human donor in good health (CMV status not recorded). Some clones in this sample may be carry-over from other donors' samples. The CDR3 runs from the conserved cysteine through the conserved F or W. The order of the fields is CDR3 length, clone size, D gene, V gene, J gene, CDR3 DNA, CDR3 protein. The D gene is left open where the match is weak. Rows give clone size only sometimes, using once, few, many, or a class for an expanded clone.

cdr3_length: 17
clone_size: .
d_call: TRBD1
v_call: TRBV20-1
j_call: TRBJ1-5
cdr3_nt: TGCAGTGCTAGAGCCGACGGGACAGGGCATAGCAATCAGCCCCAGCATTTT
cdr3_aa: CSARADGTGHSNQPQHF

cdr3_length: 17
clone_size: .
d_call: TRBD1
v_call: TRBV7-8
j_call: TRBJ1-5
cdr3_nt: TGTGCCAGCAGCTTGCAACAGGGGGTACGTAGCAATCAGCCCCAGCATTTT
cdr3_aa: CASSLQQGVRSNQPQHF

cdr3_length: 11
clone_size: .
d_call: .
v_call: TRBV6-6
j_call: TRBJ1-1
cdr3_nt: TGTGCCAGCGCCACGGGCCCTGAAGCTTTCTTT
cdr3_aa: CASATGPEAFF

cdr3_length: 15
clone_size: few
d_call: .
v_call: TRBV6-1
j_call: TRBJ2-2
cdr3_nt: TGTGCCAGCAGTGAATGGGGGCCGGGGACCGGGGAGCTGTTTTTT
cdr3_aa: CASSEWGPGTGELFF

cdr3_length: 11
clone_size: .
d_call: .
v_call: TRBV27
j_call: TRBJ2-2
cdr3_nt: TGTGCCAGCCAAACGGGCGGGGAGCTGTTTTTT
cdr3_aa: CASQTGGELFF

cdr3_length: 16
clone_size: .
d_call: .
v_call: TRBV20-1
j_call: TRBJ1-2
cdr3_nt: TGCAGTGCTAGAGTCTTGGGACATCTGACTAACTATGGCTACACCTTC
cdr3_aa: CSARVLGHLTNYGYTF

cdr3_length: 15
clone_size: .
d_call: .
v_call: TRBV12-5
j_call: TRBJ2-2
cdr3_nt: TGTGCTAGTGGTTTGAGGCTAGCGTACACCGGGGAGCTGTTTTTT
cdr3_aa: CASGLRLAYTGELFF

cdr3_length: 12
clone_size: .
d_call: .
v_call: TRBV19
j_call: TRBJ1-1
cdr3_nt: TGTGCCAGTAGCCATAAAAACACTGAAGCTTTCTTT
cdr3_aa: CASSHKNTEAFF

cdr3_length: 15
clone_size: .
d_call: TRBD1
v_call: TRBV29-1
j_call: TRBJ1-1
cdr3_nt: TGCAGCGTTGACAAGGGACAGGAGAGTAGCACTGAAGCTTTCTTT
cdr3_aa: CSVDKGQESSTEAFF

cdr3_length: 12
clone_size: .
d_call: .
v_call: TRBV12-3/TRBV12-4
j_call: TRBJ1-5
cdr3_nt: TGTGCCAGCCAATCCGGCAATCAGCCCCAGCATTTT
cdr3_aa: CASQSGNQPQHF